The present T cell receptor (beta chain) was sequenced within a study of beta chain features in type 1 diabetes (dated by TCRdb to 2016 to 2019). Looking at the study overall: Mean age, gender distribution, total cell number and subset yield did not differ between patients and healthy donors. A total of over 95,000,000 sorted cells were examined across all samples, and RNA yield correlated strongly with the number of cells per subset. In the study, TCRB repertoires of sorted circulating CD4+ T cell subsets from recently diagnosed type 1 diabetes patients were compared with those of matched healthy donors. Regulatory and stem cell-like memory subsets were isolated from only 8 patients and about eight healthy donors, whereas naive and central memory subsets came from all 28 donors.

The High Capacity cDNA Reverse Transcription Kit was used to reverse transcribe all of the isolated RNA, meaning that expressed TCRB transcripts were what got sequenced. Deep immunoSEQ sequencing was performed on naive, central memory and regulatory T cell samples, with an average of approximately 4 million total reads per sample. Sorted cells were lysed in RLT buffer, and RNA was extracted using DNase-treated RNeasy Micro or Mini kits according to cell number. Each cell subset was processed separately to prevent cross-contamination, with patient and healthy donor samples processed together. TCRB sequences were amplified from cDNA with the immunoSEQ multiplex PCR, producing 87-bp fragments spanning the CDR3 region. The amplicons were sequenced using the Illumina HiSeq platform. In the paper's pipeline: PCR bias was computationally corrected using synthetic template baselines, reads within Hamming distance 2 were collapsed, and singletons that could not be merged were discarded. Reads were aligned against IMGT so that V, D and J genes, CDR3 length and insertions or deletions at six rearrangement sites could be assigned. Within each subset, clonotype counts were normalized to the number of sorted cells before true diversity and Gini coefficients were calculated with the tcR R package. Repertoire sharing was quantified using the overlap coefficient calculated on TCRB nucleotide sequences. TCRdb holds this immuneACCESS table with in-frame rearrangements only. Some clones are missing; in checked studies, unresolved V genes explain under half, and the rest has no known cause. V, J and clone size derive from that table, while D and trimming were established from the DNA sequence. The sample table lists roughly 350,000 clones, around a tenth of them with a count of one. Of the sample, less than 0.65% is held by the ten largest clones.

From each donor, a single peripheral blood sample of 100 to 150 mL on average was drawn into heparinised tubes. Naive, central memory, regulatory and stem cell-like memory CD4+ T cells were sorted on a BD FACSAria II using a panel including CD45RO, CCR7, CD25, CD127, CD95 and CD27. All sorted populations exceeded 95% purity. PBMCs were separated immediately by Lymphoprep density gradient centrifugation and were stained directly, without being cultured. Samples were stained and sorted in pairs, with one healthy donor and one patient per experiment, so that batch effects were minimized. Findings and caveats that apply to the study as a whole: In all four CD4+ subsets, TCRB CDR3 length was moderately but significantly shorter in type 1 diabetes patients. At VDJ recombination sites, patients with type 1 diabetes made fewer insertions and deleted more nucleotides, a pattern implying thymic rearrangement abnormalities. Shorter templates might have been favored by PCR, but patient and control samples were amplified and corrected together, so both groups would have been affected equally by any skew. Only small numbers of individuals were included in the HLA sub-analyses, which left unresolved whether HLA type had any influence on TCRB rearrangement. Naive, central memory and regulatory TCRB repertoires appeared more similar among patients than among healthy donors. Because cDNA rather than genomic DNA was sequenced, highly expressing activated cells could have been over-represented, although no difference in activation and CD3 levels was found between groups.

CDR1 and CDR2 are read off the germline V gene as SGHTA and FQGNSA. The CDR3 spans 15 residues, from the cysteine through the phenylalanine. The retained sequence is limited to the CDR3, 45 bases, with the frame set at the first base. V is pared back by 5 bases and J by 4 bases, with 17 bases lying between the germline termini. This clone was seen a handful of times. The target of this receptor is not known. Per-nucleotide qualities are absent, and no much larger clonotype sits a single base away. This TCR came from a man aged 25-45 years with type 1 diabetes. Sequencing input: central memory CD4+ T cells from blood. The chain employs TRBV7-2 and TRBJ1-2, with no D gene named confidently. The base sequence is TGTGCCAGCAGCCTCACCGGGGAGTCCAGCTATGGCTACACCTTC. Its product reads: CASSLTGESSYGYTF.